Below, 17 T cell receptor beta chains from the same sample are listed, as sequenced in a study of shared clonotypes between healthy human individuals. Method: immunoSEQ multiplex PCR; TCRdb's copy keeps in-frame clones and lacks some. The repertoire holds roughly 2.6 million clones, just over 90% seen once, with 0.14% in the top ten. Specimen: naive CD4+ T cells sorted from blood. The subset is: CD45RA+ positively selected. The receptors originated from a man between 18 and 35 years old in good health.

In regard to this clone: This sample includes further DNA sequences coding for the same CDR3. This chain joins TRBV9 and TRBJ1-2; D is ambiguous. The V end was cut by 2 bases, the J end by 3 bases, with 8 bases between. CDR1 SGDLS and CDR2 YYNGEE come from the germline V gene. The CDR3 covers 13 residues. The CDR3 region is CASSVGSDYGYTF. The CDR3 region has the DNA TGTGCCAGCAGCGTGGGGTCCGACTATGGCTACACCTTC.

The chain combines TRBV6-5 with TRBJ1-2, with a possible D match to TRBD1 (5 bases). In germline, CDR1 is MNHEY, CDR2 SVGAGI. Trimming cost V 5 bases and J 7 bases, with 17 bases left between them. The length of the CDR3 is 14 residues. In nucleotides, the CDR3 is TGTGCCAGCAGTCTCGCCCACGGGGGTACTGGCTACACCTTC. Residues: CASSLAHGGTGYTF.

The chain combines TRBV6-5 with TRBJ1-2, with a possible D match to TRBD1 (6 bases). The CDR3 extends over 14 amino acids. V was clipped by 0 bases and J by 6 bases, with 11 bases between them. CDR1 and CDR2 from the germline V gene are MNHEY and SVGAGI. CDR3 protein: CASSYSSHRDGYTF. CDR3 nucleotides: TGTGCCAGCAGTTACTCGAGTCACAGGGATGGCTACACCTTC.

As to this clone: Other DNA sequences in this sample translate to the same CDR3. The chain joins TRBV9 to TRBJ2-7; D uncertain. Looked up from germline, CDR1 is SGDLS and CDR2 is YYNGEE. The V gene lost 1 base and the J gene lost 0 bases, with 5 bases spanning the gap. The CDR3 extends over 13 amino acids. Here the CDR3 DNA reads TGTGCCAGCAGCGTACGACCCTCCTACGAGCAGTACTTC. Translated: CASSVRPSYEQYF. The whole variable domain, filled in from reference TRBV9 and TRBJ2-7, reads DSGVTQTPKHLITATGQRVTLRCSPRSGDLSVYWYQQSLDQGLQFLIQYYNGEERAKGNILERFSAQQFPDLHSELNLSSLELGDSALYFCASSVRPSYEQYFGPGTRLTVT.

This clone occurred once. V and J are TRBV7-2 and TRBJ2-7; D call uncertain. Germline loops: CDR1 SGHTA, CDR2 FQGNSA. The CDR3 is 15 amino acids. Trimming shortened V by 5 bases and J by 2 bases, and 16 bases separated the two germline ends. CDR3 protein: CASSLHQTETYEQYF. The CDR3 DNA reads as TGTGCCAGCAGCCTTCACCAGACGGAGACCTACGAGCAGTACTTC.

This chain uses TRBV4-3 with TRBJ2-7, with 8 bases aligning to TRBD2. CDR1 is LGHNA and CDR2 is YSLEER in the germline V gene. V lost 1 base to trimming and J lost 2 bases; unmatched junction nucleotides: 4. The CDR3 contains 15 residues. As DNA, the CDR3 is TGCGCCAGCAGCCAAGTCCCTAGCGGGCCCTACGAGCAGTACTTC. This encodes CASSQVPSGPYEQYF.

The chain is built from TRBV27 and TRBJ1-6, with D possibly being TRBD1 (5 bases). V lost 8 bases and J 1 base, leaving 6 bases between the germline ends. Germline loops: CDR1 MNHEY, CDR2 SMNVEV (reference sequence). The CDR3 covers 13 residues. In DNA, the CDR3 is TGTGCCAGCGGACAATCCTATAATTCACCCCTCCACTTT. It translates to CASGQSYNSPLHF.

The CDR3 reads CASSRVLASQETQYF. The CDR3 DNA follows: TGCGCCAGCAGCCGAGTACTAGCGAGCCAAGAGACCCAGTACTTC. The rearrangement joins TRBV4-1 to TRBJ2-5, with 7 nucleotides matching TRBD2. The germline gives CDR1 MGHRA, CDR2 YSYEKL. V lost 4 bases to trimming and J lost 1 base; unmatched junction nucleotides: 6. The CDR3 contains 15 residues.

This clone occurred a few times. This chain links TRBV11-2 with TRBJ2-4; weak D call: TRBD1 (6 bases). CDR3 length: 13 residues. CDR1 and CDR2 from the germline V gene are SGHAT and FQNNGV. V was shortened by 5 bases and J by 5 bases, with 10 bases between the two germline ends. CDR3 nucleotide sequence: TGTGCCAGCAGCACTTACAGGGAAAACATTCAGTACTTC. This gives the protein CASSTYRENIQYF.

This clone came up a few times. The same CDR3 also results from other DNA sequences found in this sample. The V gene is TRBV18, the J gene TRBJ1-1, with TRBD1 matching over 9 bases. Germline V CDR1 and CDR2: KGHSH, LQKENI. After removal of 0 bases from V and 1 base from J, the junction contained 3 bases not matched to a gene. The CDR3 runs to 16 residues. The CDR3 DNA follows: TGTGCCAGCTCACCACCCATGGGACAGGGGAACACTGAAGCTTTCTTT. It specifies CASSPPMGQGNTEAFF. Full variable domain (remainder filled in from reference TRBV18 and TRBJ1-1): NAGVMQNPRHLVRRRGQEARLRCSPMKGHSHVYWYRQLPEEGLKFMVYLQKENIIDESGMPKERFSAEFPKEGPSILRIQQVVRGDSAAYFCASSPPMGQGNTEAFFGQGTRLTVV.

CDR3 nucleotides: TGTGCCAGCAGTTACTCTACCCTGAGCGAGACCCAGTACTTC. This translates into CASSYSTLSETQYF. The chain joins TRBV6-5 to TRBJ2-5; D gene ambiguous. Germline lookup yields CDR1 MNHEY and CDR2 SVGAGI. The germline V and J ends were trimmed by 0 bases and 5 bases, with 10 bases remaining between them. This CDR3 spans 14 amino acids.

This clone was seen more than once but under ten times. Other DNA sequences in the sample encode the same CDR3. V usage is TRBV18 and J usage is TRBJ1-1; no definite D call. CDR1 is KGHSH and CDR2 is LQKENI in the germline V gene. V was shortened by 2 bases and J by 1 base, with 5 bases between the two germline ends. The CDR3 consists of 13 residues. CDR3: CASSPTGNTEAFF. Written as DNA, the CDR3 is TGTGCCAGCTCACCAACGGGGAACACTGAAGCTTTCTTT.

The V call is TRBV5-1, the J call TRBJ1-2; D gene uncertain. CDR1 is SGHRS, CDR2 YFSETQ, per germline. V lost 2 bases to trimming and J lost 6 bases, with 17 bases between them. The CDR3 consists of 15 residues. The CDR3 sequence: CASSLRGWVADGYTF. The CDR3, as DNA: TGCGCCAGCAGCTTAAGAGGGTGGGTAGCCGATGGCTACACCTTC.

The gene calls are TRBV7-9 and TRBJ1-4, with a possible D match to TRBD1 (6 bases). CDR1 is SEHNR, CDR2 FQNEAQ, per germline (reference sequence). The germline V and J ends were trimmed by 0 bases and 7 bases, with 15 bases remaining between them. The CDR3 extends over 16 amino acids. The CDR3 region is CASSLALVGGSEKLFF. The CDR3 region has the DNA TGTGCCAGCAGCTTAGCGCTGGTAGGGGGGAGTGAAAAACTGTTTTTT.

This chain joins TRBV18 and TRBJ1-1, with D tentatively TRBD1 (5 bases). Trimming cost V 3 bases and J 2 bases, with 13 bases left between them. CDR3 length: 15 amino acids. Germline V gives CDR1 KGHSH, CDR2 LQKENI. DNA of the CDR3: TGTGCCAGCTCACCTCCGGGACCGTCCAACACTGAAGCTTTCTTT. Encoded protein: CASSPPGPSNTEAFF.

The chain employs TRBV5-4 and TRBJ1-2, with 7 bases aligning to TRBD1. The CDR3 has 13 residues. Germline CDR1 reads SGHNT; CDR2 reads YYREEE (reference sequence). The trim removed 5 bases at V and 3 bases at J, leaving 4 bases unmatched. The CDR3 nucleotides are TGTGCCAGCAGACAAGGGGGCGACTATGGCTACACCTTC. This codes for CASRQGGDYGYTF.

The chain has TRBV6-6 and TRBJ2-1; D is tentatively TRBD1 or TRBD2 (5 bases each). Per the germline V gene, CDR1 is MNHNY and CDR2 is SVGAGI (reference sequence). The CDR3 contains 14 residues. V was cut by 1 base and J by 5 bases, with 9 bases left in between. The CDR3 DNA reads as TGTGCCAGCAGTTACTTGGGACCCAACAATGAGCAGTTCTTC. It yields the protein CASSYLGPNNEQFF.